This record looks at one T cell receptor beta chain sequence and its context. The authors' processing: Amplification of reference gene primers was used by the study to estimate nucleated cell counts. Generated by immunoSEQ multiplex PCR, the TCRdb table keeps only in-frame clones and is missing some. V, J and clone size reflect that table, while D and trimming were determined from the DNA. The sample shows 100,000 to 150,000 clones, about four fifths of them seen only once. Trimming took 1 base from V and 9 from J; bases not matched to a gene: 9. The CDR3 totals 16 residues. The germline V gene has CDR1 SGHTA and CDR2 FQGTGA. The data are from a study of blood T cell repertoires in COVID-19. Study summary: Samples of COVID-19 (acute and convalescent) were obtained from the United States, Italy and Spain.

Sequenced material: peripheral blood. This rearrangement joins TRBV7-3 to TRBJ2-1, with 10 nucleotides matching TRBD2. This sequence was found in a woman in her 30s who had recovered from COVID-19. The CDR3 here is CASSLNPLAGVGEQFF. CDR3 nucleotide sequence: TGTGCCAGCAGCTTAAACCCCCTAGCGGGAGTGGGTGAGCAGTTCTTC.